This TCR beta chain was recorded in a study of blood T cell repertoires in COVID-19. Across the whole study: Donors in the United States, Italy and Spain gave samples during acute or convalescent COVID-19. In each case, the material was cDNA or gDNA derived from T cells, B-cell-depleted T cells, or PBMCs.

Clones were read by immunoSEQ multiplex PCR, and TCRdb kept only the in-frame ones, dropping some. Among 140,000 to 150,000 clones listed, approximately 80% were seen once. CDR3 length equals 13 residues. Per germline, CDR1 SGHTA and CDR2 FQGTGA. Trimming removed 3 bases from V and 6 bases from J, with 9 bases in between. The specimen was peripheral blood. The clonotype comes from a human donor in a cohort sampled during active COVID-19. V usage is TRBV7-3 and J usage is TRBJ2-1, with TRBD1 as a possible D gene (5 bases). CDR3 nucleotide sequence: TGTGCCAGCAGCTTGGGGCGGAGCAATGAGCAGTTCTTC. Its protein product is CASSLGRSNEQFF. Using reference TRBV7-3 and TRBJ2-1 for the parts outside the CDR3, the full variable domain is GAGVSQTPSNKVTEKGKYVELRCDPISGHTALYWYRQSLGQGPEFLIYFQGTGAADDSGLPNDRFFAVRPEGSVSTLKIQRTERGDSAVYLCASSLGRSNEQFFGPGTRLTVL.